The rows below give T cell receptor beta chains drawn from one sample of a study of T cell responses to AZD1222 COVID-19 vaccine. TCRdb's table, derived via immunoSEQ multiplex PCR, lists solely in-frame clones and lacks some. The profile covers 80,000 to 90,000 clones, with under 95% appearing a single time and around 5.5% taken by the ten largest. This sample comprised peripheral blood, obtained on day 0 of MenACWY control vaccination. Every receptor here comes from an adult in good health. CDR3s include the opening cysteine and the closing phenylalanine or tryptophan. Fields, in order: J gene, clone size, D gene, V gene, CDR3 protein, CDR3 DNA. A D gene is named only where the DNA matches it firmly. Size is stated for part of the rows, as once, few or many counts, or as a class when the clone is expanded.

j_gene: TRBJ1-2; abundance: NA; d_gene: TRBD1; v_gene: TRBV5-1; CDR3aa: CASSLSQGAHLNYTF; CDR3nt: TGCGCCAGCAGCTTGTCGCAGGGGGCGCATTTAAACTACACCTTC
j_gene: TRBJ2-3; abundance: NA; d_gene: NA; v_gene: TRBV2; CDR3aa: CASRRTTSSTDTQYF; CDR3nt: TGTGCCAGCAGGAGGACAACCTCTAGCACAGATACGCAGTATTTT
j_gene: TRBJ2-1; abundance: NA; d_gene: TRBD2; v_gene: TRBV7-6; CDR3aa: CASSLDQGLAYNEQFF; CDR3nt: TGTGCCAGCAGCTTAGACCAGGGACTAGCCTACAATGAGCAGTTCTTC
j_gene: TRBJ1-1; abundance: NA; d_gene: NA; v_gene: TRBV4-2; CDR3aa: CASSQDVVNTEAFF; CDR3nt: TGTGCCAGCAGCCAAGATGTGGTGAACACTGAAGCTTTCTTT
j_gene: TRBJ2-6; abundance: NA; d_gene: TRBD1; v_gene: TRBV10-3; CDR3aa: CAISGGTGAGANVLTF; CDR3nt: TGTGCCATCAGTGGCGGGACAGGTGCTGGGGCCAACGTCCTGACTTTC
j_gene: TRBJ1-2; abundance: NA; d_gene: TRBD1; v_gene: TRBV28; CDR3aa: CASSLPRDSTYGYTF; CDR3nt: TGTGCCAGCAGTTTACCCCGGGACAGTACTTATGGCTACACCTTC
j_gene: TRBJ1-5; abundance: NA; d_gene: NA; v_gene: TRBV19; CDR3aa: CASNSQGYSNQPQHF; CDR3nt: TGTGCCAGTAATTCTCAGGGATATAGCAATCAGCCCCAGCATTTT
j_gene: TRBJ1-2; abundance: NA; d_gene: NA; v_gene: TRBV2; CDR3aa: CASSEGGSRGYGYTF; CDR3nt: TGTGCCAGCAGTGAAGGGGGGAGTAGGGGCTATGGCTACACCTTC
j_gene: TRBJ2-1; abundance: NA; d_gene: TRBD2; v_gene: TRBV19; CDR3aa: CASSTLAGGYNEQFF; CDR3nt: TGTGCCAGTAGTACGCTAGCGGGGGGGTACAATGAGCAGTTCTTC
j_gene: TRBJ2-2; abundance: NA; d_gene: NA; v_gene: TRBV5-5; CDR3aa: CASSFGTNTGELFF; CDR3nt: TGTGCCAGCAGCTTTGGGACAAACACCGGGGAGCTGTTTTTT
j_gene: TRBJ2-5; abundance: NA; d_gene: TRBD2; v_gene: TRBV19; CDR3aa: CASSTGTSGGETQYF; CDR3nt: TGTGCCAGTAGTACCGGGACTAGCGGGGGTGAGACCCAGTACTTC
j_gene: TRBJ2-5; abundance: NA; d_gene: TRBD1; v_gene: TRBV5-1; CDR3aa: CASSLAGTGEETQYF; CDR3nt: TGCGCCAGCAGCTTGGCCGGGACAGGGGAAGAGACCCAGTACTTC
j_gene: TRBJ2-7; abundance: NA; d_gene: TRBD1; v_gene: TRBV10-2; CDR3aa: CASRDRTYEQYF; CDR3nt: TGCGCCAGCAGGGACAGGACCTACGAGCAGTACTTC
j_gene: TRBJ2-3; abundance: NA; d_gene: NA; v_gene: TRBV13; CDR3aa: CASSLAASTDTQYF; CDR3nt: TGTGCCAGCAGCCTCGCGGCTAGCACAGATACGCAGTATTTT
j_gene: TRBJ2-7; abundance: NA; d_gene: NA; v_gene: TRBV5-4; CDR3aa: CASSPGGAGEAYEQYF; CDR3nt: TGTGCCAGCAGCCCCGGTGGGGCGGGTGAGGCCTACGAGCAGTACTTC
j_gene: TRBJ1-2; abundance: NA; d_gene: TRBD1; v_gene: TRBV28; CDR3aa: CASSPVGTGPRGYTF; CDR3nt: TGTGCCAGCAGTCCCGTGGGGACAGGGCCGAGGGGCTACACCTTC
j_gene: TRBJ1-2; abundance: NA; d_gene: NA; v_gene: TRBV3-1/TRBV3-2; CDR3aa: CASSHPGLSSYGYTF; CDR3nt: TGTGCCAGCAGCCACCCAGGGTTGAGTAGCTATGGCTACACCTTC
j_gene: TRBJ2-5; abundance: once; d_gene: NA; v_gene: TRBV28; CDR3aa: CASGPGPLETQYF; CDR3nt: TGTGCCAGCGGTCCAGGGCCTTTGGAGACCCAGTACTTC
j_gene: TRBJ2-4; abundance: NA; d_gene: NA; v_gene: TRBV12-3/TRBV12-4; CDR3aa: CASSLSSKNIQYF; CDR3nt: TGTGCCAGCAGCCTCAGCAGTAAAAACATTCAGTACTTC
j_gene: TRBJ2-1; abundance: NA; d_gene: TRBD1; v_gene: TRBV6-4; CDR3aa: CASSSGTGIINEQFF; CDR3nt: TGTGCCAGCAGCTCGGGGACAGGGATTATCAATGAGCAGTTCTTC
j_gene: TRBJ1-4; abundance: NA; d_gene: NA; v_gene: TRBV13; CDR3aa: CASSDSGTSEKLFF; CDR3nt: TGTGCCAGCAGCGACTCCGGGACAAGCGAAAAACTGTTTTTT
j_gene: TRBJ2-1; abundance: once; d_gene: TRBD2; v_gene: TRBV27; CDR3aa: CATSRGTSGRSYNEQFF; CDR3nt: TGTGCCACCAGCCGTGGGACCAGCGGGAGGTCCTACAATGAGCAGTTCTTC
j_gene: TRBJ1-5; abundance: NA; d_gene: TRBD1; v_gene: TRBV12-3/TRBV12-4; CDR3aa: CASSFAGGPQHF; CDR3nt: TGTGCCAGCAGTTTCGCAGGGGGGCCCCAGCATTTT
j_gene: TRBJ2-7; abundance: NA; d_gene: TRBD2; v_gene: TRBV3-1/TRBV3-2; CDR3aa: CASSHGASGYEQYF; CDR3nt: TGTGCCAGCAGCCACGGGGCTAGCGGCTACGAGCAGTACTTC